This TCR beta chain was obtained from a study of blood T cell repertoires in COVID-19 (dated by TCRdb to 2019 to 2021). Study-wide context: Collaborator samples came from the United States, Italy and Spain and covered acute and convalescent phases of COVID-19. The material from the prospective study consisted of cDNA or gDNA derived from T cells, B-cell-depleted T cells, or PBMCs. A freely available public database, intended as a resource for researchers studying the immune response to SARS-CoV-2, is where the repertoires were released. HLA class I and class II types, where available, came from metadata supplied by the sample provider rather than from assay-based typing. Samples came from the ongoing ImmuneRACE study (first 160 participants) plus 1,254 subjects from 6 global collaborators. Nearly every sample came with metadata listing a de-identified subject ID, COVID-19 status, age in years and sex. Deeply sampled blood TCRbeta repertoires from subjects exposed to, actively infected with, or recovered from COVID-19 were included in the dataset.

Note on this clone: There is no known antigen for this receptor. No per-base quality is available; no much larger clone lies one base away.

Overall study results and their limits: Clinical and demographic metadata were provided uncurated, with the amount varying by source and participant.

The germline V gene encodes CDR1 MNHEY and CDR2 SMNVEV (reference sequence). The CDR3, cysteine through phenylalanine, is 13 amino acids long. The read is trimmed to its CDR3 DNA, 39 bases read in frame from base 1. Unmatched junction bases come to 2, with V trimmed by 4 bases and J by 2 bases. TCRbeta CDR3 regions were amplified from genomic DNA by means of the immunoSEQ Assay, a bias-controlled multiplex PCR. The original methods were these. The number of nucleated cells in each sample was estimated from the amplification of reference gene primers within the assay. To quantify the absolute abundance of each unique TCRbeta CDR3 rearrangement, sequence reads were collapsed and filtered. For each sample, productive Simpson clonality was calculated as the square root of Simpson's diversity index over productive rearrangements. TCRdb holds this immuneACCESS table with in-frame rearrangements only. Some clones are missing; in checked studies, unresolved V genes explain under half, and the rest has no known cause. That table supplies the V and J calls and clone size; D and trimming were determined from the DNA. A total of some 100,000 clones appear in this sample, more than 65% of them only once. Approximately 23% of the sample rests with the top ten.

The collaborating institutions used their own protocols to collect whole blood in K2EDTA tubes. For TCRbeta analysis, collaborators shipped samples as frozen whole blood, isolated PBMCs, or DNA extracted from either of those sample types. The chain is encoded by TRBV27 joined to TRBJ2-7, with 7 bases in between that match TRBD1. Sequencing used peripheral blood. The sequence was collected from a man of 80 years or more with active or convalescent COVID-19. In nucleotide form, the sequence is TGTGCCAGCAGTTGGGACAGAGCCTACGAGCAGTACTTC. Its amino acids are CASSWDRAYEQYF.